This T cell receptor (beta chain) was retrieved from a study of identical twins. It was template switching that added a universal primer site, and there were unique molecular identifiers on the cDNA. TCRdb re-called the 5' RACE reads through MiXCR, storing one row per CDR3 protein. The sample contains some 1,700,000 distinct CDR3 sequences, 32% of which appear only once. Study-level findings and limits: Twin-shared out-of-frame alpha sequences were enriched for low generation probability. Analyses of zero insertions could, in part, be confounded by invariant MAIT and iNKT cells.

In every case, the donor was a healthy Caucasian. This clonotype turned up a few times. The antigen is not known. The CDR3 length is 15 residues. V lost 1 base and J lost 0, with 8 bases in between. Per the germline V gene, CDR1 is MGHRA and CDR2 is YSYEKL. The chain employs TRBV4-1 and TRBJ2-3; no clear D. The sequence derives from a newborn girl in good health. Sequenced material: cord blood. The CDR3 nucleotides are TGCGCCAGCAGCCAAGCAAGTTCTAGCACAGATACGCAGTATTTT. It yields the protein CASSQASSSTDTQYF.